The entry that follows covers one TCR beta chain sequence. Its antigen is not known. CDR1 is SGDLS and CDR2 is YYNGEE in the germline V gene. The CDR3 spans 16 residues. This entry comes from a study of T cells expressing NK-cell markers. Study as a whole: It was sorted CD3+CD56-NKG2C+, CD3+CD56+NKG2C- and CD3+CD56+NKG2C+ T cells that provided the TCR beta repertoires. The eight sequenced donors comprised seven who were HCMV-seropositive and one who was seronegative. Study results and caveats: Certain NKG2C+ T cell clones were expanded, and their HCMV specificity remained unclear.

In generating TCR beta cDNA, 5'RACE template switching with UMIs was used. TCRdb re-called the 5' RACE reads; every CDR3 protein appears as one record, without DNA. In total, the table holds 300,000 to 450,000 distinct CDR3 sequences. The V and J genes are TRBV9 and TRBJ1-6; checking the TCRdb D call of TRBD1 is not possible without DNA. The source of this sequence is a man aged 18 to 69 in good health. The sequenced material came from blood T cells: a sorted CD56 or NKG2C T cell subset, CD4+ or CD8+ T cells, or bulk PBMC T cells (not recorded which). Here the CDR3 reads CASSVRDRGANSPLHF. Complete variable domain (other parts from reference TRBV9 and TRBJ1-6): DSGVTQTPKHLITATGQRVTLRCSPRSGDLSVYWYQQSLDQGLQFLIQYYNGEERAKGNILERFSAQQFPDLHSELNLSSLELGDSALYFCASSVRDRGANSPLHFGNGTRLTVT.